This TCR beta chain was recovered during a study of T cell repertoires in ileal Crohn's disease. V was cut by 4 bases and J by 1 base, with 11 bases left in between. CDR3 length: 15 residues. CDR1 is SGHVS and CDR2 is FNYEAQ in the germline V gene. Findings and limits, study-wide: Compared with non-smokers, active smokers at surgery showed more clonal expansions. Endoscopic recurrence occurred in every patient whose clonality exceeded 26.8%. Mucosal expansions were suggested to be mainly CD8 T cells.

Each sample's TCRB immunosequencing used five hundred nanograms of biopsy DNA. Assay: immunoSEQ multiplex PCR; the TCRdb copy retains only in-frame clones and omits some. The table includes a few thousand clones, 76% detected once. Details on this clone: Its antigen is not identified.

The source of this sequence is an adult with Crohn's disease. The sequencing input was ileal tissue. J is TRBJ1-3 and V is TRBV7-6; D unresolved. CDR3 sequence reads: CASSSPTESGNTIYF. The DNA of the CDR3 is TGTGCCAGCAGCTCCCCTACAGAATCTGGAAACACCATATATTTT.